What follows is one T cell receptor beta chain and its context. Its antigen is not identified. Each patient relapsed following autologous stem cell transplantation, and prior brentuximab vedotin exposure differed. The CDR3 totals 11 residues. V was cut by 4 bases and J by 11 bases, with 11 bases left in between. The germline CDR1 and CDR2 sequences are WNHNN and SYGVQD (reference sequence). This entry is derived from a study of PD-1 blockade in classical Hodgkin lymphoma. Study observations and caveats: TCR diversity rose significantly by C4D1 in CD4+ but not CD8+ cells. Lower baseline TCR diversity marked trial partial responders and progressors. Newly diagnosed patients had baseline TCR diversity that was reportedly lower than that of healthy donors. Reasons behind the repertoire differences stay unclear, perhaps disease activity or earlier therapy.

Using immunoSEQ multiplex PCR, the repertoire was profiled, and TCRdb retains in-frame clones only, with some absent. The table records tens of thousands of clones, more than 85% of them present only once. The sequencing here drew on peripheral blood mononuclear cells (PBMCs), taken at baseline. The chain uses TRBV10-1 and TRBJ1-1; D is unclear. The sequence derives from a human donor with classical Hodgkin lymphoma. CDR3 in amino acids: CASSANLRAFF. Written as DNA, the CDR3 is TGCGCCAGCAGTGCCAACCTGCGGGCTTTCTTT.